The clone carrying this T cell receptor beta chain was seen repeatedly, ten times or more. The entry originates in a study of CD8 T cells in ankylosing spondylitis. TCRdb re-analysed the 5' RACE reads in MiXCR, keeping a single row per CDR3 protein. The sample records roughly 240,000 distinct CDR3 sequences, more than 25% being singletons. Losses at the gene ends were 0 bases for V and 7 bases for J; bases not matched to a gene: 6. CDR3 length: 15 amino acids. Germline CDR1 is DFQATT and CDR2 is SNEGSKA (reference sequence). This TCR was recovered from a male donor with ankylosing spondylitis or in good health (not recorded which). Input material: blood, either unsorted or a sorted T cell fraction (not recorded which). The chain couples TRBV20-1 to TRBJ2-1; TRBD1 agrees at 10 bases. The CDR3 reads CSARELGQGNNEQFF. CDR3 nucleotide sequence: TGCAGTGCTAGAGAATTGGGACAGGGGAATAATGAGCAGTTCTTC.